The rows below give T cell receptor beta chains drawn from one sample of a study of T cell responses to AZD1222 COVID-19 vaccine. Measured with immunoSEQ multiplex PCR; TCRdb has only the in-frame clones, and not every one. The repertoire holds about 200,000 clones, approximately 93% seen once, with around 1% in the top ten. Sequencing used peripheral blood, obtained 28 days after the second AZD1222 dose. The receptors stem from an adult who received the AZD1222 COVID-19 vaccine. Both conserved end residues are part of each CDR3. A D gene is named only where the DNA matches it firmly.

cdr3_nt,cdr3_aa,v_call,d_call,j_call
TGTGCCAGCACCCAGACCCCGTCTCAGAACACTGAAGCTTTCTTT,CASTQTPSQNTEAFF,TRBV5-5,-,TRBJ1-1
TGTGCCAGCAGCTTACCGACATTAGCTAACTATGGCTACACCTTC,CASSLPTLANYGYTF,TRBV7-2,-,TRBJ1-2
TGTGCCAGCAGATTAGAGGGGGCCAACGAGCAGTACTTC,CASRLEGANEQYF,TRBV6-5,TRBD1,TRBJ2-7
TGTGCCAGTAGTATAGTTGACACTGAAGCTTTCTTT,CASSIVDTEAFF,TRBV19,-,TRBJ1-1
TGTGCCTGGAGAGGGCGGACGGGAAAAAGCCATGGCTACACCTTC,CAWRGRTGKSHGYTF,TRBV30,-,TRBJ1-2
TGCAGCGTTTTCCGGACAGACACTAACTATGGCTACACCTTC,CSVFRTDTNYGYTF,TRBV29-1,-,TRBJ1-2
TGTGCCAGCAGCAAAACACGCAACACTGAAGCTTTCTTT,CASSKTRNTEAFF,TRBV7-3,-,TRBJ1-1
TGTGCCAGCAGCGTAGGGGCGGGGATCAGTGGATATGGCTACACCTTC,CASSVGAGISGYGYTF,TRBV9,-,TRBJ1-2
TGTGCCATCAGTGAGGTGAGGCACAATCAGCCCCAGCATTTT,CAISEVRHNQPQHF,TRBV10-3,-,TRBJ1-5
TGTGCCAGCAGCCAAGATGGTGCAGGGGGCAATACTGAAGCTTTCTTT,CASSQDGAGGNTEAFF,TRBV4-2,TRBD1,TRBJ1-1
TGCAGTGCTAGAGGGGTCGGCTACACCTTC,CSARGVGYTF,TRBV20-1,-,TRBJ1-2